The entry below describes one T cell receptor beta chain. Other DNA sequences in this sample translate to the same CDR3. The V gene's germline CDR1 is SGHRS and CDR2 YFSETQ. V lost 0 bases, J lost 7 bases, and 5 bases lay in between. This CDR3 comprises 12 residues. This table comes from immunoSEQ multiplex PCR, and its TCRdb copy is limited to in-frame clones, with some not included. Here the sample spans approximately 90,000 clones, 91% being singletons. This entry belongs to a study of OX40 agonist ivuxolimab in advanced cancers. Looking at the study overall: At around 81% male, the cohort had a mean age of 60 years, ranging from about 20 to 80.

The clonotype was recovered from an adult with an advanced solid tumor such as melanoma, head and neck, liver or kidney cancer. The specimen was CD4+ or CD8+ T cells sorted from blood, collected in a trial of the OX40 agonist ivuxolimab. The V gene is TRBV5-1, the J gene TRBJ2-1; weak D call: TRBD2 (5 bases). As DNA, the CDR3 is TGCGCCAGCAGCTTGGGAGGGAATGAGCAGTTCTTC. Translation: CASSLGGNEQFF.